Sequencing of this T cell receptor beta chain was carried out in a study of blood T cell repertoires in COVID-19. Study context: Sample material is recorded as cDNA or gDNA derived from T cells, B-cell-depleted T cells, or PBMCs.

Under the authors' procedure: Reference gene primer amplification gave nucleated cell count estimates. Sequencing was performed with immunoSEQ multiplex PCR; in TCRdb, only in-frame clones are kept and a portion is missing. Clone size and V and J calls were adopted from that table, with D and trimming inferred from the DNA. Here the sample spans about 150,000 clones, approximately 73% being singletons. Germline V gives CDR1 WSHSY, CDR2 SAAADI. The CDR3 loop spans 15 amino acids. The V and J ends lost 2 bases and 1 base, in that order; junction bases with no gene match: 5. The gene calls are TRBV10-2 and TRBJ2-7, with 7 bases matching TRBD2. Sequencing was performed on peripheral blood. The clonotype was recovered from a man between 60 and 70 years old with acute or convalescent COVID-19. CDR3 residues: CASSEVFSGSYEQYF. CDR3 DNA sequence: TGCGCCAGCAGTGAGGTTTTTAGCGGGTCCTACGAGCAGTACTTC.